This T cell receptor (beta chain) was captured in a study of cytomegalovirus exposure and HLA in healthy donors. Germline assignment: CDR1 GTSNPN and CDR2 SVGIG (reference sequence). Deletions cut 0 bases from V and 8 bases from J, with 5 bases between. The CDR3 is 11 residues long. PCR was performed using 60 Vbeta and 13 Jbeta primers. Profiled with immunoSEQ multiplex PCR; TCRdb holds only in-frame clones, not every one. The table lists 150,000 or so clones, 65% to 85% of them singletons. On this clone: Other nucleotide sequences in the sample specify the same CDR3.

The sample was PBMCs. This receptor was obtained from a woman aged 40 to 50 in good health and CMV-seropositive. The genes are TRBV30 and TRBJ2-1, with D uncertain. This CDR3 is CAWSVLDEQFF. The CDR3 nucleotides read TGTGCCTGGAGTGTTCTAGATGAGCAGTTCTTC.